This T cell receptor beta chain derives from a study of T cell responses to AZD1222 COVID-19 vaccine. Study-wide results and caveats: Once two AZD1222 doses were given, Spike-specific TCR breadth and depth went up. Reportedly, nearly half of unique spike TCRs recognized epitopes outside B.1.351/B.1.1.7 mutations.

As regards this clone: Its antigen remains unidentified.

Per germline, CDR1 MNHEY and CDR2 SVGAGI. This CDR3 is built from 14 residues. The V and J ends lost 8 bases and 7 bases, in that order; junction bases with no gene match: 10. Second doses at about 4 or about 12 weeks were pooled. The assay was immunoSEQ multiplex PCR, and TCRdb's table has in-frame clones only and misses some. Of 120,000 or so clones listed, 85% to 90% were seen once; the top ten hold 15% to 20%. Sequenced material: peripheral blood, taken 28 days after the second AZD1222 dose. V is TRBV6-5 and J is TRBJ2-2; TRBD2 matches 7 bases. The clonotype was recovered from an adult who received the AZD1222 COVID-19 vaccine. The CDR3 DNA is TGTGCCAGCGGGAGGGGCGATCTGCACGGGGAGCTGTTTTTT. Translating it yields CASGRGDLHGELFF.